Included here is one T cell receptor beta chain sequence, with context. The CDR3 covers 11 residues. Germline values: CDR1 MNHEY, CDR2 SVGEGT. The V end was cut by 5 bases, the J end by 8 bases, with 9 bases between. The sample is drawn from a study of blood T cell repertoires in COVID-19. Original data processing: For nucleated cells, counts were estimated from reference gene primer amplification. Only in-frame clones appear in the TCRdb table, and some are missing; sequencing was by immunoSEQ multiplex PCR. Clone size and V and J calls were adopted from that table, with D and trimming inferred from the DNA. The table shows some 310,000 clones, with around 87% occurring only once.

This chain uses TRBV6-2 or TRBV6-3 with TRBJ1-1; weak D call: TRBD1 (5 bases). This receptor was obtained from a man in his forties or fifties with active or convalescent COVID-19. Material: peripheral blood. CDR3 sequence: CASSRDSEAFF. CDR3 coding DNA: TGTGCCAGCAGTCGCGACAGCGAAGCTTTCTTT.